A single sample gave rise to the 22 T cell receptor beta chains below, sequenced in a study of cytomegalovirus exposure and HLA in healthy donors. PCR amplification relied on 60 Vbeta primers (plus 13 Jbeta primers). Data came from immunoSEQ multiplex PCR; TCRdb stores just in-frame clones and leaves some out. The sample contains under 130,000 clones, around three quarters of which appear only once. Sample: PBMCs. The receptors derive from a man aged 45 to 65 in good health and CMV-seropositive.

The rearrangement joins TRBV11-2 to TRBJ2-1, with TRBD2 identical over 12 bases. CDR3 length: 16 amino acids. CDR1 and CDR2 (germline): SGHAT, FQNNGV. Losses at the gene ends were 1 base for V and 6 bases for J; bases not matched to a gene: 4. CDR3 region: CASSLGLAGEGNEQFF. In DNA, the CDR3 is TGTGCCAGCAGCTTAGGACTAGCGGGAGAGGGCAATGAGCAGTTCTTC.

The genes are TRBV5-1 and TRBJ1-2; D possibly corresponds to TRBD1 (6 bases). Germline CDR1 and CDR2: SGHRS and YFSETQ. Trimming removed 3 bases at V and 2 bases at J, with 11 bases between. The length of the CDR3 is 14 residues. CDR3 sequence: CASSSTQGNYGYTF. For the CDR3, the DNA is TGCGCCAGCAGCTCGACCCAGGGGAACTATGGCTACACCTTC. The full variable domain, in which reference TRBV5-1 and TRBJ1-2 provide the parts outside the CDR3, is KAGVTQTPRYLIKTRGQQVTLSCSPISGHRSVSWYQQTPGQGLQFLFEYFSETQRNKGNFPGRFSGRQFSNSRSEMNVSTLELGDSALYLCASSSTQGNYGYTFGSGTRLTVV.

About this clone: Mismatch with germline at one junction end may stem from a read error. CDR3 residues: CASSAGQGQETQYF. The CDR3, as DNA: TGCGCCAGCAGCGCGGGACAGGGCCAAGAGACTCAGTACTTC. This rearrangement joins TRBV5-1 to TRBJ2-5; the match to TRBD1 covers 9 bases. This CDR3 region has 14 residues. The germline gives CDR1 SGHRS, CDR2 YFSETQ.

This clone came up a few times. The CDR3 DNA reads as TGTGCCAGCAGCCAAGTACCGGGGGACACTGAAGCTTTCTTT. It yields the protein CASSQVPGDTEAFF. The chain couples TRBV9 to TRBJ1-1; D is perhaps TRBD1 (5 bases). The CDR3 length is 14 residues. The germline V and J ends were trimmed by 4 bases and 3 bases, with 13 bases remaining between them. Germline V gene data show CDR1 as SGDLS and CDR2 as YYNGEE. Together with reference TRBV9 and TRBJ1-1, the CDR3 gives the full variable domain: DSGVTQTPKHLITATGQRVTLRCSPRSGDLSVYWYQQSLDQGLQFLIQYYNGEERAKGNILERFSAQQFPDLHSELNLSSLELGDSALYFCASSQVPGDTEAFFGQGTRLTVV.

The chain couples TRBV6-6 to TRBJ2-1, with D possibly TRBD2 on 7 matching bases. The CDR3 totals 15 residues. Germline V gene lookup returns CDR1 MNHNY and CDR2 SVGAGI (reference sequence). Trimming removed 0 bases from V and 4 bases from J, with 10 bases in between. The CDR3 spells CASSYSGGGYNEQFF. Written as DNA, the CDR3 is TGTGCCAGCAGTTACTCAGGGGGGGGTTACAATGAGCAGTTCTTC.

CDR3 in DNA: TGCGCCAGCCGACCCATCCCGGGCGGGTGGACGCAGTATTTT. Translating gives CASRPIPGGWTQYF. V and J are TRBV5-1 and TRBJ2-3; TRBD2 is a possible D gene (5 bases). The CDR3 runs to 14 residues. V dropped 7 bases and J dropped 9 bases, with 21 bases sitting between them. Germline-derived CDR1 and CDR2 are SGHRS and YFSETQ.

The chain links TRBV5-4 to TRBJ2-1, with TRBD2 as a possible D gene (5 bases). The CDR3 totals 13 residues. Germline CDR1 SGHNT, CDR2 YYREEE (reference sequence). Trimming shortened V by 3 bases and J by 7 bases, and 11 bases separated the two germline ends. This chain's CDR3 is CASSSAGLNEQFF. The CDR3 nucleotides read TGTGCCAGCAGCTCGGCGGGTCTAAATGAGCAGTTCTTC. The variable domain in full, completed from reference TRBV5-4 and TRBJ2-1, reads ETGVTQSPTHLIKTRGQQVTLRCSSQSGHNTVSWYQQALGQGPQFIFQYYREEENGRGNFPPRFSGLQFPNYSSELNVNALELDDSALYLCASSSAGLNEQFFGPGTRLTVL.

The chain employs TRBV4-2 and TRBJ2-3; a weak D match, TRBD2 (5 bases). The CDR3 runs to 14 residues. Between the trimmed V and J ends, which lost 4 bases and 4 bases, there was a span of 12 bases. Germline assignment: CDR1 LGHNA and CDR2 YNFKEQ. CDR3 residues: CASSRMVGADTQYF. The CDR3 DNA reads as TGTGCCAGCAGCCGCATGGTCGGGGCAGATACGCAGTATTTT.

This sequence joins TRBV6-5 and TRBJ2-2; maybe TRBD2 (5 bases). The CDR3 has 12 amino acids. Germline CDR1 and CDR2: MNHEY and SVGAGI. Trimming cost V 6 bases and J 6 bases, with 8 bases left between them. For the CDR3, the DNA is TGTGCCAGCAGGAGGGAACCCGGGGAGCTGTTTTTT. Translation: CASRREPGELFF.

V is TRBV6-5 and J is TRBJ1-5; D perhaps matches TRBD1 (6 bases). Germline CDR1 MNHEY, CDR2 SVGAGI. V lost 5 bases and J 5 bases, leaving 13 bases between the germline ends. There are 14 residues in the CDR3. This chain's CDR3 is CASSGRTVYQPQHF. CDR3 DNA sequence: TGTGCCAGCAGTGGTAGGACAGTTTATCAGCCCCAGCATTTT.

The rearrangement links TRBV11-3 to TRBJ2-5, with TRBD2 matching over 7 bases. CDR1 and CDR2 from the germline V gene are SGHNT and YENEEA. Trimming took 6 bases from V and 0 from J; bases not matched to a gene: 10. The CDR3 is 16 amino acids. CDR3 in amino acids: CASSEGRGTHQETQYF. The CDR3 DNA reads as TGTGCCAGCAGTGAAGGGAGGGGCACCCACCAAGAGACCCAGTACTTC.

This chain joins TRBV9 and TRBJ2-5, with D possibly TRBD2 on 7 matching bases. TRBJ2-7 matches the DNA end more closely, so the J call is doubtful. CDR1 is SGDLS, CDR2 YYNGEE, per germline. The CDR3 has 14 amino acids. This chain's CDR3 is CASSEGGVVHEQYF. Here the CDR3 DNA reads TGTGCCAGCAGCGAAGGGGGGGTTGTCCACGAGCAGTACTTC.

The V gene is TRBV4-1, the J gene TRBJ1-4; D remains unclear. CDR3 length: 18 amino acids. The germline V gene encodes CDR1 MGHRA and CDR2 YSYEKL. The V end lost 0 bases, the J end lost 5 bases, and 19 bases lay between the germline ends. This CDR3 reads CASSQESYGVGVNEKLFF. CDR3 DNA sequence: TGCGCCAGCAGCCAAGAATCCTACGGGGTTGGGGTGAATGAAAAACTGTTTTTT.

The V and J genes are TRBV4-1 and TRBJ2-1; tentatively, D is TRBD1 (5 bases). This CDR3 has 17 residues. V was pared by 3 bases and J by 6 bases, with 21 bases between. The V gene's germline CDR1 is MGHRA and CDR2 YSYEKL. The CDR3 spells CASSHPPPFRGFNEQFF. The CDR3 bases are TGCGCCAGCAGCCACCCTCCTCCCTTTAGGGGATTCAATGAGCAGTTCTTC.

The chain combines TRBV4-1 with TRBJ1-1; 7 nucleotides match TRBD1. CDR1 is MGHRA, CDR2 YSYEKL, per germline. The trim removed 7 bases at V and 7 bases at J, leaving 12 bases unmatched. The CDR3 contains 14 residues. The DNA of the CDR3 is TGCGCCAGCACAATAGAGGACAGGTCCCTTGAAGCTTTCTTT. Translation gives CASTIEDRSLEAFF.

The chain joins TRBV27 to TRBJ2-7; D might be TRBD1 (6 bases). The germline V gene encodes CDR1 MNHEY and CDR2 SMNVEV (reference sequence). CDR3 length: 16 amino acids. Deletions cut 5 bases from V and 3 bases from J, with 20 bases between. The CDR3: CASSPPGQGPVYEQYF. In DNA, the CDR3 is TGTGCCAGCAGTCCCCCTGGGCAGGGGCCAGTCTACGAGCAGTACTTC.

The gene calls are TRBV7-2 and TRBJ2-3, with 9 bases identical to TRBD2. Germline lookup yields CDR1 SGHTA and CDR2 FQGNSA. After removal of 1 base from V and 1 base from J, the junction contained 6 bases not matched to a gene. The CDR3 is 17 residues long. The CDR3 nucleotides are TGTGCCAGCAGCTTAGGTAGGACTAGCGTCCGCACAGATACGCAGTATTTT. Amino acid sequence: CASSLGRTSVRTDTQYF.

This clone was seen only a few times. This chain uses TRBV30 with TRBJ1-3, with a weak D call TRBD1 (6 bases). This CDR3 is built from 13 residues. With 8 bases removed from V and 1 base from J, the gap between germline ends came to 12 bases. Germline V lookup: CDR1 GTSNPN, CDR2 SVGIG (reference sequence). The CDR3 sequence is CAALRGSGNTIYF. The CDR3 DNA reads as TGTGCCGCCCTCAGGGGTTCTGGAAACACCATATATTTT. Full variable domain (rest looked up from reference TRBV30 and TRBJ1-3): SQTIHQWPATLVQPVGSPLSLECTVEGTSNPNLYWYRQAAGRGLQLLFYSVGIGQISSEVPQNLSASRPQDRQFILSSKKLLLSDSGFYLCAALRGSGNTIYFGEGSWLTVV.

This sequence joins TRBV6-5 and TRBJ1-2; D possibly corresponds to TRBD1 (6 bases). The CDR3 totals 15 residues. Germline CDR1 is MNHEY and CDR2 is SVGAGI. V shed 2 bases and J shed 1 base, with 11 bases lying between them. This chain's CDR3 is CASSYRQVHNYGYTF. The CDR3 DNA reads TGTGCCAGCAGTTACCGACAGGTCCATAACTATGGCTACACCTTC.

The CDR3 region is CASSLPRDRENTEAFF. The CDR3 bases are TGCGCCAGCAGCTTGCCGCGGGACAGGGAGAACACTGAAGCTTTCTTT. The V gene is TRBV5-1, the J gene TRBJ1-1; 9 bases match TRBD1. Germline CDR1 and CDR2: SGHRS and YFSETQ. The CDR3 extends over 16 amino acids. Trimming cost V 1 base and J 1 base; bases outside gene matches: 5. Based on the CDR3 plus reference TRBV5-1 and TRBJ1-1, the full variable domain is KAGVTQTPRYLIKTRGQQVTLSCSPISGHRSVSWYQQTPGQGLQFLFEYFSETQRNKGNFPGRFSGRQFSNSRSEMNVSTLELGDSALYLCASSLPRDRENTEAFFGQGTRLTVV.

V and J are TRBV7-2 and TRBJ2-1; D not certain. This CDR3 has 12 residues. Germline V CDR1 and CDR2: SGHTA, FQGNSA. Trimming removed 1 base at V and 7 bases at J, with 5 bases between. The CDR3 is CASSLEANEQFF. In DNA form, the CDR3 reads TGTGCCAGCAGCTTAGAAGCAAATGAGCAGTTCTTC.

The J gene is TRBJ2-1, the V gene TRBV7-6, with D possibly being TRBD2 (6 bases). CDR3 length equals 16 residues. Germline CDR1 reads SGHVS; CDR2 reads FNYEAQ. The V gene lost 5 bases and the J gene lost 6 bases, with 20 bases spanning the gap. In DNA, the CDR3 is TGTGCCAGCAGCCCGGTGCGGGCGGGAATCACCAATGAGCAGTTCTTC. It codes for CASSPVRAGITNEQFF.